This T cell receptor (beta chain) was obtained from a study of OX40 agonist ivuxolimab in advanced cancers. Notes on the study in general: Among expanded peripheral T cells, antigen specificity went undetermined.

Points on this clone: Its antigen remains unidentified.

Trimming cost V 1 base and J 4 bases; bases outside gene matches: 5. The germline CDR1 and CDR2 sequences are SGHTA and FQGNSA. The length of the CDR3 is 15 residues. The method was immunoSEQ multiplex PCR; TCRdb's version includes in-frame clones alone and lacks a portion of them. Here the sample spans fewer than 100,000 clones, roughly 80% being singletons. This TCR derives from an adult with an advanced solid tumor such as melanoma, head and neck, liver or kidney cancer. V is TRBV7-2 and J is TRBJ2-7; TRBD2 agrees at 9 bases. Sequences were derived from CD4+ or CD8+ T cells sorted from blood, sampled in a trial of the OX40 agonist ivuxolimab. The CDR3 DNA sequence: TGTGCCAGCAGCTTAGTAGTAGCGGGAGCGTACGAGCAGTACTTC. It yields the protein CASSLVVAGAYEQYF.